The T cell receptor beta chain under discussion was sequenced for a study of T cell repertoires and Cas9 in healthy adults. Study-level background: Multi-effector potency, cytotoxicity and lineage were assessed in SpCas9-reactive CD4 and CD8 T cells. Study-wide results and limits: In vitro, SpCas9-reactive Tregs were reported to curb effector T cell proliferation and function.

The method was immunoSEQ multiplex PCR; TCRdb's version includes in-frame clones alone and lacks a portion of them. The profile shows approximately 21,000 clones, 90% of them singletons. To note about this clone: Its antigen remains unidentified.

Germline CDR1 SEHNR, CDR2 FQNEAQ (reference sequence). The CDR3 covers 13 residues. V lost 1 base to trimming and J lost 0 bases, with 2 bases between them. The chain recombines TRBV7-9 with TRBJ2-3; D not certain. The sequenced material came from CD4+ effector T cells (CD127+, CD25-, CD137-, CD154-) from PBMCs; culture status not recorded. This clonotype originated in a human donor in good health. The chain's CDR3 is CASSLGSTDTQYF. CDR3 sequence (DNA): TGTGCCAGCAGCTTAGGGAGCACAGATACGCAGTATTTT.